The 32 T cell receptor beta chains presented below share a single source sample, sequenced in a study of glioma-infiltrating T cells (dated by TCRdb to 2016 to 2018). TCRdb shows the sequencer as Illumina MiSeq. The iRepertoire nested amplicon-rescue multiplex PCR (arm-PCR) platform was used to amplify TCR alpha and beta CDR3 regions from RNA. The public reads were reanalyzed by TCRdb: fastp trimming at Q25, MiXCR alignment, in-frame beta chains only. Each entry merges the rows of one CDR3 protein and shows their most common DNA and genes. The sample data list around 190,000 distinct CDR3 sequences, and 32% of these were observed just once. The ten most abundant clones make up 20% to 25% of the sample. The sequencing input was glioma tissue, nonneoplastic brain tissue, or PBMCs (not recorded which). These receptors were taken from a human donor with low-grade glioma or glioblastoma, undergoing nonglioma brain surgery, or in good health (not recorded which).

The chain uses TRBV12-3 or TRBV12-4 and TRBJ2-1; the D gene is possibly TRBD1 (6 bases). The CDR3 contains 15 residues. Deletions cut 10 bases from V and 2 bases from J, with 18 bases between. In DNA, the CDR3 is TGTGCCACCGGTTTACTGGGGGCAACCTACAATGAGCAGTTCTTC. Protein product: CATGLLGATYNEQFF.

This chain connects TRBV4-1 to TRBJ1-2; D possibly corresponds to TRBD1 (6 bases). The CDR3 contains 14 residues. Germline assignment: CDR1 MGHRA and CDR2 YSYEKL. With 1 base removed from V and 7 bases from J, the gap between germline ends came to 13 bases. The DNA for the CDR3 is TGCGCCAGCAGCCAAGTGACGGGGGGGCCTGGCTACACCTTC. Translated, it gives CASSQVTGGPGYTF.

Note on this clonotype: At one boundary the junction diverges from the germline segment, which might be a read error. The chain carries TRBV25-1 and TRBJ2-1; 11 bases fit TRBD2. CDR1 MGHDK and CDR2 SYGVNS come from the germline V gene. The CDR3 is 18 residues long. In nucleotides, the CDR3 is TGTGCCAGCAGTGAACTAGGGACTAGCGGTATCCTTCTGAATGAGCAGCTCTTC. Its translation: CASSELGTSGILLNEQLF. Full variable domain (outside the CDR3, taken from reference TRBV25-1 and TRBJ2-1): EADIYQTPRYLVIGTGKKITLECSQTMGHDKMYWYQQDPGMELHLIHYSYGVNSTEKGDLSSESTVSRIRTEHFPLTLESARPSHTSQYLCASSELGTSGILLNEQLFGPGTRLTVL.

This rearrangement joins TRBV7-9 to TRBJ2-6, with D maybe TRBD1 (6 bases). V gave up 3 bases and J gave up 0 bases, with 21 bases separating them. Germline lookup yields CDR1 SEHNR and CDR2 FQNEAQ (reference sequence). The CDR3 sequence is 20 residues long. This chain's CDR3 is CASSLGAYRVPSSGANVLTF. DNA for the CDR3: TGTGCCAGCAGCTTGGGAGCATACAGGGTTCCCAGCTCTGGGGCCAACGTCCTGACTTTC.

The table lists this clonotype with many counts. CDR3 protein: CASSEKASGRHTDTQYF. The CDR3 DNA sequence: TGTGCCAGCAGTGAAAAGGCTAGCGGGAGACACACAGATACGCAGTATTTT. The chain employs TRBV2 and TRBJ2-3; 10 bases are shared with TRBD2. Germline V gene sequence: CDR1 SNHLY, CDR2 FYNNEI. This CDR3 has 17 residues. The V and J ends lost 2 bases and 2 bases, in that order; junction bases with no gene match: 7.

A remark on this clonotype: A much bigger clone sits one base away, suggesting this may be a read error. V is TRBV12-3 or TRBV12-4 and J is TRBJ2-3, with 12 bases aligning to TRBD2. Losses at the gene ends were 9 bases for V and 3 bases for J; bases not matched to a gene: 10. This CDR3 is built from 16 residues. The CDR3 spells CARTPSGRAGTDTQYF. CDR3 DNA: TGTGCCAGGACCCCTAGCGGGAGGGCCGGTACAGATACGCAGTATTTT.

Notes on this clonotype: This may arise from a read error, as a much more abundant clone is one base away. The genes are TRBV2 and TRBJ1-2; D gene uncertain. The V gene lost 4 bases and the J gene lost 9 bases, with 12 bases spanning the gap. The CDR3 is 12 residues long. Germline V gene lookup returns CDR1 SNHLY and CDR2 FYNNEI. The CDR3 reads CASSVFPSSYTF. The CDR3 DNA is TGTGCCAGCAGTGTCTTCCCTTCTAGCTACACCTTC.

This clonotype was seen repeatedly, ten times or more. The chain uses TRBV20-1 and TRBJ1-5; TRBD1 is a possible D gene (6 bases). The CDR3 consists of 16 residues. V dropped 5 bases and J dropped 0 bases, with 17 bases sitting between them. Germline V gene lookup returns CDR1 DFQATT and CDR2 SNEGSKA (reference sequence). Written as DNA, the CDR3 is TGCAGTGCTTCCGGGACACGCGTTTATAGCAATCAGCCCCAGCATTTT. Its translation is CSASGTRVYSNQPQHF.

The gene calls are TRBV27 and TRBJ2-7; D is ambiguous. The CDR3 loop spans 13 amino acids. CDR1 is MNHEY, CDR2 SMNVEV, per germline (reference sequence). The germline V and J ends were trimmed by 5 bases and 4 bases, with 12 bases remaining between them. For the CDR3, the DNA is TGTGCCAGCAGTCTACAGAGGAATTACGAGCAGTACTTC. Protein: CASSLQRNYEQYF.

This clonotype was seen at least ten times. The chain combines TRBV7-6 with TRBJ1-4, with 7 bases lining up with TRBD1. The germline CDR1 and CDR2 sequences are SGHVS and FNYEAQ. J gave up 7 bases and V 6 bases, and 11 bases lay outside the gene matches. This CDR3 has 15 amino acids. CDR3 sequence: CASRRRQGGSEKLFF. CDR3 bases: TGTGCCAGCAGACGAAGACAGGGTGGGAGTGAAAAACTGTTTTTT.

In its sample, this clonotype was seen once. The rearrangement uses TRBV3-1 and TRBJ2-1, with TRBD2 as a possible D gene (6 bases). This CDR3 is 15 amino acids long. The ends were cut back, 0 bases at V and 9 bases at J, with 15 bases in the middle. Germline assignment: CDR1 LGHDT and CDR2 YNNKEL (reference sequence). Here the CDR3 reads CASSQDLASRSEQFF. The CDR3 nucleotides are TGTGCCAGCAGCCAAGATCTAGCGTCTAGGAGTGAGCAGTTCTTC.

This clonotype occurred a few times. V usage is TRBV2 and J usage is TRBJ2-5, with D unclear. V was clipped by 6 bases and J by 2 bases, with 10 bases between them. CDR3 length equals 13 residues. Germline loops: CDR1 SNHLY, CDR2 FYNNEI. This CDR3 is CASRYGQQETQYF. The CDR3 bases are TGTGCCAGCAGGTACGGTCAACAAGAGACCCAGTACTTC.

Regarding this clonotype: Given a much more abundant clone one base away, this may be a read error. V and J are TRBV29-1 and TRBJ2-7, with 9 nucleotides matching TRBD1. The germline gives CDR1 SQVTM, CDR2 ANQGSEA. The CDR3 is 13 amino acids. V was pared by 8 bases and J by 1 base, with 6 bases of the junction left unmatched. In nucleotides, the CDR3 is TGCAGCTTCTCGGGACAGGGATCCTACGAGCAGTACTTC. Amino acids: CSFSGQGSYEQYF.

A word on this clonotype: Given a much more abundant clone one base away, this may be a read error. The chain carries TRBV3-1 and TRBJ2-7; D call uncertain. The CDR3 spans 13 residues. CDR1 is LGHDT, CDR2 YNNKEL, per germline (reference sequence). Trimming stripped 4 bases from V and 7 bases from J, with 14 bases between. CDR3 protein: CASSPVGIEEQYF. The CDR3, as DNA: TGTGCCAGCAGCCCGGTAGGGATTGAAGAGCAGTACTTC.

In its sample, this clonotype was seen a few times. This chain joins TRBV5-4 and TRBJ1-1; weak D call: TRBD1 (5 bases). Deletions cut 0 bases from V and 5 bases from J, with 11 bases between. The CDR3 loop spans 14 amino acids. Germline CDR1 and CDR2: SGHNT and YYREEE (reference sequence). CDR3 in DNA: TGTGCCAGCAGCTTGGAGGCAGGGAGGACTGAAGCTTTCTTT. This translates into CASSLEAGRTEAFF. Using reference TRBV5-4 and TRBJ1-1 for the parts outside the CDR3, the full variable domain is ETGVTQSPTHLIKTRGQQVTLRCSSQSGHNTVSWYQQALGQGPQFIFQYYREEENGRGNFPPRFSGLQFPNYSSELNVNALELDDSALYLCASSLEAGRTEAFFGQGTRLTVV.

This clonotype showed up many times. In DNA form, the CDR3 reads TGTGCCAGCACCTCCGGGACAGGTCACACCGGGGAGCTGTTTTTT. This codes for CASTSGTGHTGELFF. V is TRBV6-1 and J is TRBJ2-2; 8 bases fit TRBD1. Germline loops: CDR1 MNHNS, CDR2 SASEGT. The CDR3 is 15 residues long. After removal of 7 bases from V and 3 bases from J, the junction contained 7 bases not matched to a gene.

The chain recombines TRBV10-3 with TRBJ1-1; 9 nucleotides agree with TRBD1. There are 16 residues in the CDR3. V lost 8 bases to trimming and J lost 11 bases; unmatched junction nucleotides: 21. CDR1 is ENHRY and CDR2 is SYGVKD in the germline V gene. The CDR3 coding sequence is TGTGCCATCCGGAACGGGCGGGACAGGGAAACTCCCGAGGCTTTCTTT. Residues: CAIRNGRDRETPEAFF.

The chain employs TRBV12-3 or TRBV12-4 and TRBJ2-1; 7 bases are a match to TRBD2. Trimming at V came to 4 bases and at J to 6 bases, leaving 9 bases not matched to a gene. The CDR3 totals 15 residues. CDR3 DNA: TGTGCCAGCAGTTCTCGGGACTACCCGGGCAATGAGCAGTTCTTC. Its translation: CASSSRDYPGNEQFF.

This clonotype was counted at least ten times. The chain recombines TRBV10-3 with TRBJ2-1; D gene unclear. The CDR3 has 14 amino acids. Germline CDR1 and CDR2: ENHRY and SYGVKD. Trimming pared 7 bases from V and 7 bases from J, leaving 17 bases between. The CDR3 loop is CAITARGPKNEQFF. CDR3 DNA: TGTGCCATCACCGCGAGAGGACCGAAGAATGAGCAGTTCTTC.

In the case of this clonotype: This may stem from a read error, because a much larger clone lies one nucleotide away. J is TRBJ2-1 and V is TRBV5-1, with 10 bases fitting TRBD2. Germline V lookup: CDR1 SGHRS, CDR2 YFSETQ. The CDR3 loop spans 14 amino acids. Trimming at V came to 7 bases and at J to 5 bases, leaving 6 bases not matched to a gene. CDR3 sequence: CASGSLAGNNEQFF. The CDR3 DNA reads as TGCGCCAGCGGCTCACTAGCGGGGAACAATGAGCAGTTCTTC.

This clonotype was seen ten or more times. The V call is TRBV15, the J call TRBJ2-5, with D unclear. This CDR3 region has 16 residues. Trimming pared 2 bases from V and 5 bases from J, leaving 18 bases between. The germline V gene has CDR1 LNHNV and CDR2 YYDKDF (reference sequence). The DNA of the CDR3 is TGTGCCACCAGCAGACGGTTTCTACGGAAAGGGGAGACCCAGTACTTC. This gives the protein CATSRRFLRKGETQYF.

This clonotype was detected many times. This chain uses TRBV2 with TRBJ1-1, with D possibly matching TRBD1 (6 bases). This CDR3 has 19 amino acids. With 6 bases removed from V and 0 bases from J, the gap between germline ends came to 26 bases. The germline CDR1 and CDR2 sequences are SNHLY and FYNNEI. This chain's CDR3 is CASSLLPSTGFQMNTEAFF. CDR3 DNA: TGTGCCAGCAGCCTACTACCTAGCACAGGGTTTCAGATGAACACTGAAGCTTTCTTT.

This clonotype was counted many times. In nucleotides, the CDR3 is TGTGCCAGCAGCCTCCTACCAATGAACACTGAAGCTTTCTTT. Protein: CASSLLPMNTEAFF. The chain couples TRBV7-2 to TRBJ1-1; D uncertain. The CDR3 covers 14 residues. Germline lookup yields CDR1 SGHTA and CDR2 FQGNSA. V was cut by 5 bases and J by 0 bases, with 10 bases left in between. Filled out from reference TRBV7-2 and TRBJ1-1, the complete variable domain reads GAGVSQSPSNKVTEKGKDVELRCDPISGHTALYWYRQSLGQGLEFLIYFQGNSAPDKSGLPSDRFSAERTGGSVSTLTIQRTQQEDSAVYLCASSLLPMNTEAFFGQGTRLTVV.

In its sample, this clonotype was seen many times. This rearrangement joins TRBV27 to TRBJ2-7; no clear D. The V end lost 7 bases, the J end lost 3 bases, and 19 bases lay between the germline ends. The CDR3 length is 15 residues. Germline V gene data show CDR1 as MNHEY and CDR2 as SMNVEV (reference sequence). The CDR3 reads CASTSLLHPDYEQYF. CDR3 in DNA: TGTGCCAGCACCTCGCTGCTTCACCCGGACTACGAGCAGTACTTC.

This clonotype has a count of ten or more. The chain is built from TRBV20-1 and TRBJ2-1; possible D gene TRBD1, 6 bases. The germline V gene has CDR1 DFQATT and CDR2 SNEGSKA (reference sequence). V shed 5 bases and J shed 4 bases, with 15 bases lying between them. The CDR3 totals 14 residues. The CDR3 is CSAGVTQGYNEQFF. CDR3 DNA: TGCAGTGCTGGCGTCACCCAGGGGTACAATGAGCAGTTCTTC.

This clonotype was observed many times. The V gene is TRBV29-1, the J gene TRBJ1-5; D not resolved. The V end lost 0 bases, the J end lost 4 bases, and 19 bases lay between the germline ends. Per the germline V gene, CDR1 is SQVTM and CDR2 is ANQGSEA. The CDR3 runs to 17 residues. CDR3 amino acids: CSVEDRPTLVLNQPQHF. In DNA, the CDR3 is TGCAGCGTTGAAGATAGACCAACACTGGTTCTTAATCAGCCCCAGCATTTT.

The gene calls are TRBV27 and TRBJ2-7, with 7 bases identical to TRBD1. J was trimmed by 3 bases and V by 8 bases; bases with no gene match: 10. The CDR3 extends over 14 amino acids. Germline assignment: CDR1 MNHEY and CDR2 SMNVEV (reference sequence). This chain's CDR3 is CASGEGALGYEQYF. The CDR3 DNA reads as TGTGCCAGCGGCGAGGGGGCGCTGGGCTACGAGCAGTACTTC.

At least ten counts were recorded for this clonotype. CDR3 sequence: CSARDNDSPIYEQYF. In nucleotides, the CDR3 is TGCAGTGCTAGAGATAACGACAGCCCGATCTACGAGCAGTACTTC. The chain is built from TRBV20-1 and TRBJ2-7; tentatively, D is TRBD1 (5 bases). Per germline, CDR1 DFQATT and CDR2 SNEGSKA (reference sequence). V lost 0 bases and J 3 bases, leaving 15 bases between the germline ends. CDR3 length: 15 residues.

This clonotype was seen repeatedly, ten times or more. This chain connects TRBV15 to TRBJ1-2; TRBD1 is a possible D gene (6 bases). This CDR3 region has 16 residues. V lost 5 bases to trimming and J lost 0 bases, with 16 bases between them. CDR1 is LNHNV and CDR2 is YYDKDF in the germline V gene (reference sequence). The CDR3 sequence: CATSDGNREPNYGYTF. As DNA, the CDR3 is TGTGCCACCAGCGACGGGAACAGGGAGCCTAACTATGGCTACACCTTC. The complete variable domain, with remaining parts taken from reference TRBV15 and TRBJ1-2, reads DAMVIQNPRYQVTQFGKPVTLSCSQTLNHNVMYWYQQKSSQAPKLLFHYYDKDFNNEADTPDNFQSRRPNTSFCFLDIRSPGLGDTAMYLCATSDGNREPNYGYTFGSGTRLTVV.

In the case of this clonotype: A read error may produce the germline difference seen at one junction end. The chain uses TRBV30 and TRBJ2-5; D perhaps matches TRBD2 (6 bases). The CDR3 sequence is 15 residues long. Looked up from germline, CDR1 is GTSNPN and CDR2 is SVGIG (reference sequence). The chain's CDR3 is CAWSVRLAVRFTQYF. The CDR3 DNA reads TGCGCCTGGAGTGTACGTTTAGCGGTCCGGTTCACCCAGTACTTC.

This clonotype came up a few times. The CDR3 nucleotides are TGCGCCAGCAGCTCCAATCCCACTAGCGGGGGGGGCGCAGATACGCAGTATTTT. Its protein product is CASSSNPTSGGGADTQYF. The rearrangement joins TRBV5-1 to TRBJ2-3, with TRBD2 identical over 13 bases. CDR3 length: 18 amino acids. Germline lookup yields CDR1 SGHRS and CDR2 YFSETQ. V lost 3 bases and J lost 4; bases outside the gene matches: 11.

This clonotype was observed many times. The J gene is TRBJ2-7, the V gene TRBV7-2, with D unresolved. The V gene's germline CDR1 is SGHTA and CDR2 FQGNSA. This CDR3 contains 14 residues. The ends were cut back, 3 bases at V and 3 bases at J, with 12 bases in the middle. The DNA of the CDR3 is TGTGCCAGCAGCTTGTCAGACGGAAACTACGAGCAGTACTTC. It translates to CASSLSDGNYEQYF. The entire variable domain, with the rest obtained from reference TRBV7-2 and TRBJ2-7, is as follows: GAGVSQSPSNKVTEKGKDVELRCDPISGHTALYWYRQSLGQGLEFLIYFQGNSAPDKSGLPSDRFSAERTGGSVSTLTIQRTQQEDSAVYLCASSLSDGNYEQYFGPGTRLTVT.